The sequence of this TCR beta chain was determined in a study of blood T cell repertoires in COVID-19 (dated by TCRdb to about 2020). About the investigation overall: Samples covering the acute and convalescent phases of COVID-19 were provided by collaborators in the United States, Italy and Spain. Sample metadata almost always included a de-identified subject ID, COVID-19 status, age in years and sex. HLA class I and class II types, where available, came from metadata supplied by the sample provider rather than from assay-based typing. A freely available public database, intended as a resource for researchers studying the immune response to SARS-CoV-2, is where the repertoires were released. Deeply sampled blood TCRbeta repertoires from subjects exposed to, actively infected with, or recovered from COVID-19 were included in the dataset. The samples were drawn from the first 160 participants of the ongoing ImmuneRACE study and from more than 1,000 subjects provided by 6 global collaborators. The material from the prospective study consisted of cDNA or gDNA derived from T cells, B-cell-depleted T cells, or PBMCs. General findings and caveats noted by the study authors: Clinical and demographic metadata were provided uncurated, with the amount varying by source and participant.

Per the germline V gene, SGHRS is the CDR1 and YFSETQ is the CDR2. Measured from the cysteine to the phenylalanine, the CDR3 is 16 residues long. Kept here is only the CDR3 DNA, which spans 48 bases and is read in frame from base 1. Trimming takes 0 bases off V and 2 bases off J; junction bases not matched to a gene: 5. The immunoSEQ Assay, a bias-controlled multiplex PCR, was used to amplify TCRbeta CDR3 regions from genomic DNA. On the study's bioinformatics: The number of nucleated cells in each sample was estimated from the amplification of reference gene primers within the assay. To quantify the absolute abundance of each unique TCRbeta CDR3 rearrangement, sequence reads were collapsed and filtered. For each sample, productive Simpson clonality was calculated by taking the square root of Simpson's diversity index across productive rearrangements. TCRdb retrieved this table from immuneACCESS and kept in-frame rearrangements only. Not all clones are present; in checked studies, unresolved V genes account for under half, and no reason is known for the remainder. The V and J calls and clone size come from that table; D and trimming were worked out from the DNA. The sample profile shows roughly 67,000 clones; roughly four fifths of them were found once. The top ten hold 6.4% of the sample.

On this clone: The specificity of this receptor is unknown. The sample holds no much larger clone one base away, and base qualities are not on file.

Collaborating institutions collected whole blood in K2EDTA tubes following their own protocols. For TCRbeta analysis, collaborators shipped samples as frozen whole blood, isolated PBMCs, or DNA extracted from either of those sample types. This receptor was identified in a woman between 50 and 59 years old with active or convalescent COVID-19. Material: peripheral blood. The V and J segments used are TRBV5-1 and TRBJ2-3, with TRBD2 identical over 8 junction bases. The CDR3 protein is CASSLGGGFHTDTQYF. The DNA sequence is given as TGCGCCAGCAGCTTGGGCGGGGGGTTCCACACAGATACGCAGTATTTT.